These T cell receptor beta chains were read from a single sample in a study of T cell clones after liver transplantation. The antigens for these receptors are not known. Clones were read by immunoSEQ multiplex PCR, and TCRdb kept only the in-frame ones, dropping some. The sample consists of around 4,900 clones, about two fifths of them appearing once. Sequenced input: CD4+ T cells from cultured PBMCs. Every receptor here comes from a human patient who received a liver transplant. Some of the T cells might come from the graft donor. Both conserved end residues are trimmed from each CDR3. The order of the fields is J gene, CDR3 length, V gene, CDR3 protein.

J gene: TRBJ1-2; CDR3 length: 13; V gene: TRBV4-1; CDR3 protein: ASSHEGRRNYGYT
J gene: TRBJ1-1; CDR3 length: 11; V gene: TRBV5-4; CDR3 protein: ASSFDRNTEAF
J gene: TRBJ2-3; CDR3 length: 13; V gene: TRBV7-2; CDR3 protein: ASSLGLAGPDTQY
J gene: TRBJ1-2; CDR3 length: 13; V gene: TRBV11-2; CDR3 protein: ASSEDRGRFHGYT
J gene: TRBJ1-1; CDR3 length: 11; V gene: TRBV19; CDR3 protein: ASSILVSTEAF
J gene: TRBJ2-1; CDR3 length: 13; V gene: TRBV7-7; CDR3 protein: ASSRDRGSYNEQF
J gene: TRBJ2-1; CDR3 length: 11; V gene: TRBV10-1; CDR3 protein: ASSDLGSNEQF
J gene: TRBJ2-7; CDR3 length: 12; V gene: TRBV28; CDR3 protein: ASSFMGVRDEQY
J gene: TRBJ1-4; CDR3 length: 12; V gene: TRBV2; CDR3 protein: ASTMTGREEKLF
J gene: TRBJ1-6; CDR3 length: 13; V gene: TRBV7-2; CDR3 protein: ASILTGRRGSPLH
J gene: TRBJ1-2; CDR3 length: 13; V gene: TRBV19; CDR3 protein: ASSTSQGVGYGYT
J gene: TRBJ2-1; CDR3 length: 9; V gene: TRBV7-2; CDR3 protein: ASSLVNEQF
J gene: TRBJ2-1; CDR3 length: 12; V gene: TRBV29-1; CDR3 protein: SGDGTSGTNEQF
J gene: TRBJ2-1; CDR3 length: 12; V gene: TRBV11-2; CDR3 protein: ASSPRLAGGPEF
J gene: TRBJ2-2; CDR3 length: 14; V gene: TRBV11-2; CDR3 protein: ASSLAGGVRTGELF
J gene: TRBJ1-4; CDR3 length: 15; V gene: TRBV5-1; CDR3 protein: ASSLIGQGTYNEKLF
J gene: TRBJ1-2; CDR3 length: 11; V gene: TRBV5-4; CDR3 protein: ASSLVGSYGYT
J gene: TRBJ2-6; CDR3 length: 15; V gene: TRBV5-4; CDR3 protein: ASSSRQSSSGANVLT
J gene: TRBJ2-1; CDR3 length: 15; V gene: TRBV19; CDR3 protein: ASSIILGLAVFNEQF
J gene: TRBJ2-2; CDR3 length: 13; V gene: TRBV5-4; CDR3 protein: ASRKEGVDTGELF
J gene: TRBJ1-2; CDR3 length: 9; V gene: TRBV25-1; CDR3 protein: ASKASSSYT
J gene: TRBJ1-2; CDR3 length: 12; V gene: TRBV5-1; CDR3 protein: ASSPPGQSYGYT
J gene: TRBJ2-7; CDR3 length: 14; V gene: TRBV11-2; CDR3 protein: ASSLMGRRTSYEQY
J gene: TRBJ2-1; CDR3 length: 14; V gene: TRBV18; CDR3 protein: ASSPRTSGRGDEQF
J gene: TRBJ2-3; CDR3 length: 11; V gene: TRBV10-1; CDR3 protein: ASSRNKQDTQY
J gene: TRBJ1-2; CDR3 length: 9; V gene: TRBV2; CDR3 protein: ASSGTFGYT
J gene: TRBJ2-5; CDR3 length: 12; V gene: TRBV18; CDR3 protein: ASSREFREETQY
J gene: TRBJ2-1; CDR3 length: 12; V gene: TRBV11-3; CDR3 protein: ASSFQGAHNEQF
J gene: TRBJ2-7; CDR3 length: 13; V gene: TRBV6-9; CDR3 protein: ASSSAGTGSHEQY
J gene: TRBJ1-5; CDR3 length: 10; V gene: TRBV15; CDR3 protein: ATSRGNQPQH
J gene: TRBJ1-1; CDR3 length: 11; V gene: TRBV29-1; CDR3 protein: SAHVQGGTEAF
J gene: TRBJ2-5; CDR3 length: 12; V gene: TRBV19; CDR3 protein: ASSLSGSLETQY
J gene: TRBJ1-2; CDR3 length: 11; V gene: TRBV19; CDR3 protein: ASSIGYLYGYT
J gene: TRBJ2-7; CDR3 length: 14; V gene: TRBV4-2; CDR3 protein: ASSQVGLAGVYEQY
J gene: TRBJ2-5; CDR3 length: 11; V gene: TRBV6-5; CDR3 protein: ASSEPRRETQY
J gene: TRBJ1-4; CDR3 length: 12; V gene: TRBV6-5; CDR3 protein: ASSAVWENEKLF
J gene: TRBJ2-1; CDR3 length: 13; V gene: TRBV5-1; CDR3 protein: ASSGLAGGPNEQF
J gene: TRBJ2-1; CDR3 length: 13; V gene: TRBV29-1; CDR3 protein: SVEGGQGPYNEQF
J gene: TRBJ2-3; CDR3 length: 11; V gene: TRBV6-6; CDR3 protein: ASNSPGVDTQY
J gene: TRBJ2-1; CDR3 length: 12; V gene: TRBV27; CDR3 protein: ASSVYSGIGEQF
J gene: TRBJ1-5; CDR3 length: 12; V gene: TRBV6-6; CDR3 protein: ASSTQNSNQPQH
J gene: TRBJ2-5; CDR3 length: 14; V gene: TRBV5-4; CDR3 protein: ASSPGQGAGQETQY
J gene: TRBJ2-1; CDR3 length: 13; V gene: TRBV5-4; CDR3 protein: ASTNEGLAGNEQF
J gene: TRBJ1-5; CDR3 length: 10; V gene: TRBV19; CDR3 protein: ASSIEGQPQH
J gene: TRBJ2-1; CDR3 length: 13; V gene: TRBV9; CDR3 protein: ASSVSGRGENEQF
J gene: TRBJ2-1; CDR3 length: 17; V gene: TRBV4-2; CDR3 protein: ASSRSGTSGDGGYNEQF
J gene: TRBJ2-5; CDR3 length: 13; V gene: TRBV11-2; CDR3 protein: ASSLGGTGGETQY
J gene: TRBJ1-5; CDR3 length: 14; V gene: TRBV10-3; CDR3 protein: AISESSSRGRQPQH
J gene: TRBJ1-1; CDR3 length: 9; V gene: TRBV29-1; CDR3 protein: SVGSNTEAF
J gene: TRBJ1-2; CDR3 length: 12; V gene: TRBV7-9; CDR3 protein: ASSSDRGLYGYT
J gene: TRBJ2-1; CDR3 length: 12; V gene: TRBV7-3; CDR3 protein: ASSLGAGFDEQF
J gene: TRBJ2-2; CDR3 length: 14; V gene: TRBV7-2; CDR3 protein: ASSSWTSGNTGELF
J gene: TRBJ2-7; CDR3 length: 12; V gene: TRBV30; CDR3 protein: AWSPGLGTYEQY
J gene: TRBJ2-3; CDR3 length: 11; V gene: TRBV14; CDR3 protein: ASSQVGRNTQY
J gene: TRBJ2-1; CDR3 length: 16; V gene: TRBV28; CDR3 protein: ASIGTGPDPSSYNEQF
J gene: TRBJ2-1; CDR3 length: 12; V gene: TRBV6-1; CDR3 protein: ASSVDFSDNEQF
J gene: TRBJ1-5; CDR3 length: 10; V gene: TRBV28; CDR3 protein: ASSSGNQPQH